The 14 T cell receptor beta chains below come from one sample, sequenced in a study of blood T cell repertoires in COVID-19. Repertoires were generated with immunoSEQ multiplex PCR, while TCRdb's copy carries only in-frame clones and drops some. The table shows some 180,000 clones, with more than 70% occurring only once. The source material was peripheral blood. Receptors originate from a man between 50 and 59 years old who had recovered from COVID-19.

This clone was detected only a few times. One end of the junction does not line up with germline, which may come from a read error. The chain couples TRBV3-1 (or the pseudogene TRBV3-2) to TRBJ1-2; tentative D call: TRBD1 (6 bases). The CDR3 runs 11 residues. Germline CDR1 LGHDT, CDR2 YNNKEL (reference sequence). CDR3 in DNA: TGTGCCAGCAGCCAGCCACAGGGTAAGTCCTTC. This translates into CASSQPQGKSF.

CDR3 sequence: CASSLAAGGAIDTQYF. The CDR3 DNA follows: TGTGCCAGCAGTTTAGCGGCCGGGGGGGCAATAGATACGCAGTATTTT. V usage is TRBV28 and J usage is TRBJ2-3; 8 bases match TRBD2. This CDR3 is built from 16 residues. The germline V gene encodes CDR1 MDHEN and CDR2 SYDVKM. J was trimmed by 5 bases and V by 2 bases; bases with no gene match: 9. The entire variable domain, with the rest obtained from reference TRBV28 and TRBJ2-3, is as follows: DVKVTQSSRYLVKRTGEKVFLECVQDMDHENMFWYRQDPGLGLRLIYFSYDVKMKEKGDIPEGYSVSREKKERFSLILESASTNQTSMYLCASSLAAGGAIDTQYFGPGTRLTVL.

The chain links TRBV18 to TRBJ1-4; 7 bases are a match to TRBD1. Germline CDR1 KGHSH, CDR2 LQKENI. The CDR3 is 15 residues long. V gave up 5 bases and J gave up 3 bases; unmatched junction bases: 6. CDR3 DNA sequence: TGTGCCAGCTCAGTCGATCAGGGGGCTAATGAAAAACTGTTTTTT. Amino acid sequence: CASSVDQGANEKLFF.

This clone was picked up one time. The chain employs TRBV19 and TRBJ2-1, with TRBD1 matching 8 bases. The CDR3 runs to 15 residues. The germline gives CDR1 LNHDA, CDR2 SQIVND (reference sequence). The ends lost 1 base at V and 6 bases at J; junction bases unmatched: 5. This CDR3 reads CASSIGWTGRNEQFF. The DNA for the CDR3 is TGTGCCAGTAGTATAGGCTGGACAGGGCGCAATGAGCAGTTCTTC.

The genes are TRBV4-1 and TRBJ1-6, with 7 bases aligning to TRBD1. With V trimmed by 4 bases and J by 18 bases, 21 bases remained unmatched. Germline CDR1 reads MGHRA; CDR2 reads YSYEKL. The length of the CDR3 is 16 residues. The CDR3 is CASSPRIGTEKGGSHF. In DNA, the CDR3 is TGCGCCAGCAGCCCAAGAATCGGGACAGAAAAAGGGGGAAGCCACTTT.

V usage is TRBV7-9 and J usage is TRBJ2-3, with TRBD2 as a possible D gene (5 bases). The ends were cut back, 5 bases at V and 0 bases at J, with 9 bases in the middle. Germline CDR1 SEHNR, CDR2 FQNEAQ (reference sequence). The CDR3 length is 14 residues. The CDR3 bases are TGTGCCAGCAGCCACGGGGTCAGCACAGATACGCAGTATTTT. Encoded protein: CASSHGVSTDTQYF.

V gene TRBV18 combines with J gene TRBJ2-7; no reliable D call. CDR1 and CDR2 from the germline V gene are KGHSH and LQKENI. CDR3 length: 12 residues. V was shortened by 3 bases and J by 0 bases, with 3 bases between the two germline ends. As DNA, the CDR3 is TGTGCCAGCTCACCCCACTCCTACGAGCAGTACTTC. This codes for CASSPHSYEQYF.

J is TRBJ1-2 and V is TRBV5-5; TRBD1 matches at 8 bases. The V and J ends lost 6 bases and 8 bases, in that order; junction bases with no gene match: 12. The CDR3 is made up of 14 amino acids. Germline loops: CDR1 SGHKS, CDR2 YYEKEE (reference sequence). In DNA, the CDR3 is TGTGCCAGCATCAAAGATCAGGGGGCTAAAGGCTACACCTTC. Encoded protein: CASIKDQGAKGYTF.

The V call is TRBV6-6, the J call TRBJ2-7, with 11 positions matching TRBD2. Germline CDR1 is MNHNY and CDR2 is SVGAGI (reference sequence). This CDR3 has 12 amino acids. J gave up 6 bases and V 6 bases, and 1 base lay outside the gene matches. The CDR3 region is CASRLAGVEQYF. In DNA form, the CDR3 reads TGTGCCAGCAGACTAGCGGGAGTCGAGCAGTACTTC.

V usage is TRBV9 and J usage is TRBJ2-5; 10 bases line up with TRBD1. Looked up from germline, CDR1 is SGDLS and CDR2 is YYNGEE. Trimming cost V 2 bases and J 2 bases; bases outside gene matches: 3. The CDR3 consists of 15 residues. CDR3: CASSVGTGEQETQYF. The CDR3 DNA reads as TGTGCCAGCAGCGTTGGGACAGGGGAACAAGAGACCCAGTACTTC.

The chain recombines TRBV3-1 (or the pseudogene TRBV3-2) with TRBJ1-1; the D gene is possibly TRBD1 (5 bases). Germline values: CDR1 LGHDT, CDR2 YNNKEL (reference sequence). This CDR3 has 14 residues. Trimming removed 1 base from V and 4 bases from J, with 10 bases in between. The CDR3 DNA reads as TGTGCCAGCAGCCAAGCTACAAGGGGCACTGAAGCTTTCTTT. It codes for CASSQATRGTEAFF.

This chain links TRBV30 with TRBJ1-1; no firm D call. The CDR3 has 12 residues. Germline V CDR1 and CDR2: GTSNPN, SVGIG (reference sequence). In nucleotides, the CDR3 is TGTGCGTTGGCGGCAGTAGTTGCTGAAGCTTTCTTT. Residues: CALAAVVAEAFF. Filled out from reference TRBV30 and TRBJ1-1, the complete variable domain reads SQTIHQWPATLVQPVGSPLSLECTVEGTSNPNLYWYRQAAGRGLQLLFYSVGIGQISSEVPQNLSASRPQDRQFILSSKKLLLSDSGFYLCALAAVVAEAFFGQGTRLTVV.

The chain links TRBV28 to TRBJ1-2; possible D gene TRBD1, 6 bases. Between the trimmed V and J ends, which lost 6 bases and 0 bases, there was a span of 14 bases. The CDR3 runs to 15 residues. Germline CDR1 and CDR2: MDHEN and SYDVKM. The CDR3 DNA reads as TGTGCCAGCAGGACAACAGGGATTACTAACTATGGCTACACCTTC. Translated, it gives CASRTTGITNYGYTF.

The CDR3 bases are TGTGCCTGGAGTGTACTAAGGAACACCGGGGAGCTGTTTTTT. Its translation: CAWSVLRNTGELFF. The chain links TRBV30 to TRBJ2-2; no reliable D call. The V end lost 0 bases, the J end lost 1 base, and 6 bases lay between the germline ends. Per germline, CDR1 GTSNPN and CDR2 SVGIG (reference sequence). The CDR3 runs to 14 residues.